These 2 T cell receptor beta chains were sequenced from one sample in a study of T cell responses to AZD1222 COVID-19 vaccine. The table came from immunoSEQ multiplex PCR; TCRdb's copy has only in-frame clones and leaves some out. The table has about 110,000 clones, roughly 85% seen once; the top ten hold under 3.5%. The sample in question was peripheral blood, obtained on day 0 of AZD1222 vaccination. These receptors came from an adult in good health.

J is TRBJ1-5 and V is TRBV15; TRBD1 matches 7 bases. This CDR3 spans 14 amino acids. The V gene end was trimmed by 4 bases and the J gene end by 6 bases; junction bases not matched to a gene: 6. Germline CDR1 and CDR2: LNHNV and YYDKDF (reference sequence). The CDR3 protein is CATSTDREGQPQHF. CDR3 nucleotide sequence: TGTGCCACCAGCACCGACAGGGAGGGTCAGCCCCAGCATTTT.

A few counts support this clone. CDR3: CASTAPGQVYGYTF. The DNA for the CDR3 is TGTGCCAGCACGGCTCCGGGACAGGTCTATGGCTACACCTTC. The V gene is TRBV28, the J gene TRBJ1-2; 8 bases line up with TRBD1. The CDR3 has 14 amino acids. Germline V gene lookup returns CDR1 MDHEN and CDR2 SYDVKM. V was pared by 7 bases and J by 4 bases, with 8 bases of the junction left unmatched.